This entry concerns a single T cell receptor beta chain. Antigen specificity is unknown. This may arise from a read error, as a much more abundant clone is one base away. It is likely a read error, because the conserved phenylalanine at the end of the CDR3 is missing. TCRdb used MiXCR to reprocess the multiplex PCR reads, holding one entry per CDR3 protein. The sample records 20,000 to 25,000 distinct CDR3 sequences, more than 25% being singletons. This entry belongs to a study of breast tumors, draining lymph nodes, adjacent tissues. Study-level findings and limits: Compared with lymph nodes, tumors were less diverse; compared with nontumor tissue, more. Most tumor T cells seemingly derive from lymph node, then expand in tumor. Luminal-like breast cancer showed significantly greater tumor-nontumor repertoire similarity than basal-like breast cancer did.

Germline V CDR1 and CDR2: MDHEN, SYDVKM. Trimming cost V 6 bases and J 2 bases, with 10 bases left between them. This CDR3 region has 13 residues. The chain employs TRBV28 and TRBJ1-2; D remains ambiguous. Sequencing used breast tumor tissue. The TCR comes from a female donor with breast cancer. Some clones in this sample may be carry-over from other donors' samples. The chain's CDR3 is CASSLDGNYGYTS. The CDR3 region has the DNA TGTGCCAGCAGCCTCGACGGGAACTATGGCTACACCTCC.